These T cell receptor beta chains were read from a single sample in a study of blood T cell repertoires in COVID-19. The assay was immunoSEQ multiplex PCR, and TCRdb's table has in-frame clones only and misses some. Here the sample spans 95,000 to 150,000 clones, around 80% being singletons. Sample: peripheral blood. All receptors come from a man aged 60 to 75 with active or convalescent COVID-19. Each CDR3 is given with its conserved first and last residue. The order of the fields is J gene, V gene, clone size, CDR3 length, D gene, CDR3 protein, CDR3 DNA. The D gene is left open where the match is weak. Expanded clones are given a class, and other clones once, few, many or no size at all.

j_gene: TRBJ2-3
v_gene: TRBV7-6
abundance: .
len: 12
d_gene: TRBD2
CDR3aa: CASSLHLRGLHF
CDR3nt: TGTGCCAGCAGCTTACACCTTAGGGGACTACATTTT

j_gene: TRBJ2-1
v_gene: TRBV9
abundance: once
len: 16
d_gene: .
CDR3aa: CASSVAQRVALNEQFF
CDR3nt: TGTGCCAGCAGCGTAGCCCAGCGGGTGGCCCTCAATGAGCAGTTCTTC

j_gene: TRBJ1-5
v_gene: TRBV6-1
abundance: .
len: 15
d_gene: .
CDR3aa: CASSEGPGVAQPQHF
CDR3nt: TGTGCCAGCAGTGAAGGACCCGGGGTGGCTCAGCCCCAGCATTTT

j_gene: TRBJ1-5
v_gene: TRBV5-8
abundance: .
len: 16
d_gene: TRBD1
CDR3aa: CASSLAGGYSNQPQHF
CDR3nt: TGTGCCAGCAGCTTGGCAGGGGGTTATAGCAATCAGCCCCAGCATTTT

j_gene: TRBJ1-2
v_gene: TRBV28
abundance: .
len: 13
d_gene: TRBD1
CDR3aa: CASRRDRGYGYTF
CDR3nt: TGTGCCAGCAGAAGGGACAGGGGCTATGGCTACACCTTC

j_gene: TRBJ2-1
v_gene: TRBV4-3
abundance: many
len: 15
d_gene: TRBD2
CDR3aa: CASSQSVAGTNEQFF
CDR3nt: TGCGCCAGCAGCCAATCAGTAGCGGGAACGAATGAGCAGTTCTTC

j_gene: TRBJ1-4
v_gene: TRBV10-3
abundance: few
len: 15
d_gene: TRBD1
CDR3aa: CAIRPGTGKDEKLFF
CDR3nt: TGTGCCATCAGACCCGGGACAGGGAAGGATGAAAAACTGTTTTTT

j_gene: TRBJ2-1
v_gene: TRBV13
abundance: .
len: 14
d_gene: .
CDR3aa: CASSLVRSGSEQFF
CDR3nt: TGTGCCAGCAGCTTAGTACGTAGCGGCAGTGAGCAGTTCTTC

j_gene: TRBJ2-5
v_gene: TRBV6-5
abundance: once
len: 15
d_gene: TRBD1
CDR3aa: CASSRSGTGEETQYF
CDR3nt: TGTGCCAGCAGTAGATCCGGGACAGGGGAGGAGACCCAGTACTTC

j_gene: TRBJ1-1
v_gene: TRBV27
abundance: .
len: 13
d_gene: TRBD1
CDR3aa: CASSSDRGTEAFF
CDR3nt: TGTGCCAGCAGTTCCGACAGGGGAACTGAAGCTTTCTTT

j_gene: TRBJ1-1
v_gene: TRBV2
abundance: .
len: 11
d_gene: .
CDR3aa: CASKEWGVAFF
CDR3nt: TGTGCCAGCAAAGAGTGGGGGGTGGCTTTCTTT

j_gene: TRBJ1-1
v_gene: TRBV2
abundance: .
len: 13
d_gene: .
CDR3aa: CASRQGLNTEAFF
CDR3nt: TGTGCCAGCAGACAGGGCCTGAACACTGAAGCTTTCTTT

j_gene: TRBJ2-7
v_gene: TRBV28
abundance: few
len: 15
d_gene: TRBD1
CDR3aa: CASSSGQEDSYEQYF
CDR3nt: TGTGCCAGCAGTTCCGGACAGGAGGACTCCTACGAGCAGTACTTC

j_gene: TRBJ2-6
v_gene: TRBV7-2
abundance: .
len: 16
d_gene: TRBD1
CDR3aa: CASSFPTGIGANVLTF
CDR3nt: TGTGCCAGCAGCTTCCCGACAGGGATTGGGGCCAACGTCCTGACTTTC

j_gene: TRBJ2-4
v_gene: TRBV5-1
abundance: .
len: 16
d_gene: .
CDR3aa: CASSSGRGAAKNIQYF
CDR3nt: TGCGCCAGCAGCTCGGGGCGGGGAGCGGCCAAAAACATTCAGTACTTC

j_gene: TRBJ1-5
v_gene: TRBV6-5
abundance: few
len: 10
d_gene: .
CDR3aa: CASRTGPQHF
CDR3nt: TGTGCCAGCAGGACAGGGCCCCAGCATTTT

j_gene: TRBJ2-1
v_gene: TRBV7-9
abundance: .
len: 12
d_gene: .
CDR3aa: CASSLRDNEQFF
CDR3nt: TGTGCCAGCAGCCTTAGAGACAATGAGCAGTTCTTC

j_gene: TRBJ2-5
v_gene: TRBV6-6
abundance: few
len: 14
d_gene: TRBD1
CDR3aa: CASSQGQGGGTQYF
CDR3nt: TGTGCCAGCAGCCAAGGACAGGGTGGGGGGACCCAGTACTTC

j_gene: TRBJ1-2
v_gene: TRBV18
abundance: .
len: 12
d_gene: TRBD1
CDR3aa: CASTTGDYGYTF
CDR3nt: TGTGCCAGCACAACAGGGGACTATGGCTACACCTTC

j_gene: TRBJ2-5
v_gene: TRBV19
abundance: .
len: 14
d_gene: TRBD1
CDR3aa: CASGLTGERETQYF
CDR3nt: TGTGCCAGTGGCCTGACAGGGGAGAGAGAGACCCAGTACTTC

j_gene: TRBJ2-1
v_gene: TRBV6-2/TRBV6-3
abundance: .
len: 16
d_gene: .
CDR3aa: CASSYSGRAVYNEQFF
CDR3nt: TGTGCCAGCAGTTACTCGGGGCGAGCCGTCTACAATGAGCAGTTCTTC

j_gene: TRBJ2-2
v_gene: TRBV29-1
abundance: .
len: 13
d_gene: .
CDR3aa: CSVVRDTTGELFF
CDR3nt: TGCAGCGTGGTCCGGGACACCACCGGGGAGCTGTTTTTT

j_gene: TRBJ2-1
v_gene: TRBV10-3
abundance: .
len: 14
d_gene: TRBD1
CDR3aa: CAISLGQGFDEQFF
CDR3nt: TGTGCCATCAGCCTCGGACAGGGGTTTGATGAGCAGTTCTTC

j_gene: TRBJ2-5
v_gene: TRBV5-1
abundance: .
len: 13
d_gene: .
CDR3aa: CASSSWPGETQYF
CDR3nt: TGCGCCAGCAGCTCCTGGCCGGGGGAGACCCAGTACTTC

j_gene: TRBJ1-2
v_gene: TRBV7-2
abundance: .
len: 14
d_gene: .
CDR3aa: CASSPRAGAYGYTF
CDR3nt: TGTGCCAGCAGCCCCCGGGCGGGCGCTTATGGCTACACCTTC

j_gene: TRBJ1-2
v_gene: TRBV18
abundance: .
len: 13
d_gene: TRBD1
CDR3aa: CASSTTGNYGYTF
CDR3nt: TGTGCCAGCTCAACGACAGGGAACTATGGCTACACCTTC

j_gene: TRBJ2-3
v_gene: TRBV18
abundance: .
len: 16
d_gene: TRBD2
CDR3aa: CASSPLAGGPADTQYF
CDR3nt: TGTGCCAGCTCACCACTAGCGGGAGGGCCCGCAGATACGCAGTATTTT

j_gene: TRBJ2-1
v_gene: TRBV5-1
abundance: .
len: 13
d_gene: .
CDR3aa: CASGAGNRNEQFF
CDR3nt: TGCGCCAGCGGGGCAGGGAATCGCAATGAGCAGTTCTTC

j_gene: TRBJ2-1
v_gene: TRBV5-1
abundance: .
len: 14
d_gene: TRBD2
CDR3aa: CASRGTSGSTEQFF
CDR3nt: TGCGCCAGCAGAGGGACTAGCGGGAGCACGGAGCAGTTCTTC

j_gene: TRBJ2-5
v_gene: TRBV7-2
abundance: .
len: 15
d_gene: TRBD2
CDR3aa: CASSLDGTIQETQYF
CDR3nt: TGTGCCAGCAGCTTAGATGGGACTATACAAGAGACCCAGTACTTC

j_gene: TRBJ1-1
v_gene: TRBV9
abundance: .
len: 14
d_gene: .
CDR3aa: CASSVTQGNTEAFF
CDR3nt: TGTGCCAGCAGCGTCACGCAGGGGAACACTGAAGCTTTCTTT

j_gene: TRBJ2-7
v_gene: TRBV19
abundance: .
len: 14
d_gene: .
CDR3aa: CASSILAGNYEQYF
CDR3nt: TGTGCCAGTAGTATTCTGGCAGGGAACTACGAGCAGTACTTC

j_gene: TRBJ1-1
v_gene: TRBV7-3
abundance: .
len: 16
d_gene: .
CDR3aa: CASSPDGGRPNTEAFF
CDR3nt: TGTGCCAGCAGCCCCGACGGGGGGCGGCCGAACACTGAAGCTTTCTTT

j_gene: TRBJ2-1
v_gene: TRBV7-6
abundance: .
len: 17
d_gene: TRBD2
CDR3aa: CASSPEAGLASYNEQFF
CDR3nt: TGTGCCAGCAGCCCCGAGGCGGGACTAGCGTCCTACAATGAGCAGTTCTTC

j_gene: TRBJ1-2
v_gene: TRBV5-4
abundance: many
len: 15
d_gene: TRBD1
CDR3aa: CASSLGGTGIYGYTF
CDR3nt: TGTGCCAGCAGCCTGGGGGGGACAGGGATCTATGGCTACACCTTC

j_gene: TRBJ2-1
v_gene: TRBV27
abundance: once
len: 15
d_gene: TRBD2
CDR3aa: CASSLYSGGYNEQFF
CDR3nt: TGTGCCAGCAGTCTGTATAGCGGGGGTTACAATGAGCAGTTCTTC

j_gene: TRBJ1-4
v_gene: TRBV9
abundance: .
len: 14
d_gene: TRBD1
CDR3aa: CASSARQGPQKLFF
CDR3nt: TGTGCCAGCAGCGCCAGACAGGGGCCTCAAAAACTGTTTTTT

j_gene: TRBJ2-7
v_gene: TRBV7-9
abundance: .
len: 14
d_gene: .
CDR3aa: CASSLGPRGNEQYF
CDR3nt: TGTGCCAGCAGCTTAGGTCCCAGGGGCAACGAGCAGTACTTC

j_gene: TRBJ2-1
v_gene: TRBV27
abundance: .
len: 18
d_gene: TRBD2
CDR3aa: CASSPPAPLAGARNEQFF
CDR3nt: TGTGCCAGCAGTCCGCCGGCCCCACTAGCGGGAGCTCGGAATGAGCAGTTCTTC

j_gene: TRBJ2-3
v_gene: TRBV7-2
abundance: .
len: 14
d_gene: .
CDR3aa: CASSPKDFTDTQYF
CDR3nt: TGTGCCAGCAGCCCGAAGGACTTTACAGATACGCAGTATTTT

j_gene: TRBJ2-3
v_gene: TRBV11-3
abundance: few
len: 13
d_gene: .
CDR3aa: CASSKGGSYTQYF
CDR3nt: TGTGCCAGCAGTAAAGGGGGATCGTATACGCAGTATTTT

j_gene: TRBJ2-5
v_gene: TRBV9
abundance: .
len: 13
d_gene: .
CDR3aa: CASSLTSGETQYF
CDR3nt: TGTGCCAGCAGCCTGACTAGTGGAGAGACCCAGTACTTC

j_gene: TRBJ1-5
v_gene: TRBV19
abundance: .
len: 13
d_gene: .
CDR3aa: CATSILGGQPQHF
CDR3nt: TGTGCCACTTCAATTTTGGGGGGGCAGCCCCAGCATTTT

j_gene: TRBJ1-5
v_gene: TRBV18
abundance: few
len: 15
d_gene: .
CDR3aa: CASSPAQGQNQPQHF
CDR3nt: TGTGCCAGCTCACCTGCGCAGGGGCAAAATCAGCCCCAGCATTTT

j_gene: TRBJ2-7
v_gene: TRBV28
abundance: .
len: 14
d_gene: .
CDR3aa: CASSRRGHPYEQYF
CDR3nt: TGTGCCAGCAGCCGACGCGGACATCCCTACGAGCAGTACTTC

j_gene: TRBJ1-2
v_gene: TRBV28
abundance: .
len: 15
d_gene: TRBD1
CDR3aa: CASGTTGGPNYGYTF
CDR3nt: TGTGCCAGCGGAACTACAGGGGGGCCTAACTATGGCTACACCTTC

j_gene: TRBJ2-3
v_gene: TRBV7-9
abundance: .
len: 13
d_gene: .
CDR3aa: CASSLGSTDTQYF
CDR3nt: TGTGCCAGCAGCTTAGGCTCTACGGATACGCAGTATTTT

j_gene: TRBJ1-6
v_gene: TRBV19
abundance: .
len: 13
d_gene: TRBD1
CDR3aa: CASSTRGPSPLHF
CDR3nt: TGTGCCAGTAGCACCAGGGGGCCTTCACCCCTCCACTTT

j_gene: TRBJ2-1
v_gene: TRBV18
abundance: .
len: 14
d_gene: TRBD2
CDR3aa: CASSPRSGRAQEFF
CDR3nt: TGTGCCAGCTCACCACGTAGCGGGAGGGCCCAGGAGTTCTTC

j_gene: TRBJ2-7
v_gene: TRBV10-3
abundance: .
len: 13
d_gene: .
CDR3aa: CATGGRLAYEQYF
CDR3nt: TGTGCCACGGGGGGCAGGTTGGCCTACGAGCAGTACTTC

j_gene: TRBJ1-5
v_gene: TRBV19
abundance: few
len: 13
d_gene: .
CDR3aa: CASTPGPNQPQHF
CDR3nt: TGTGCCAGTACCCCAGGGCCCAATCAGCCCCAGCATTTT